This T cell receptor (beta chain) was identified in a study of regulatory T cells in long-lasting Graves disease. Time point denoted: newly diagnosed GD, antithyroid drugs for less than 3 months. From PBMCs, RNA was extracted and then used to make the TCR library. This clonotype was recorded at least ten times. Investigators prepared the TCR beta libraries by applying iRepertoire HTBI primers and Arm-PCR of CDR3 regions. TCRdb ran MiXCR on the multiplex PCR reads and lists one entry per CDR3 protein. The data hold about 320,000 distinct CDR3 sequences, with 18% observed a single time. The origin of this receptor is a female donor with Graves disease. The material was peripheral blood mononuclear cells (PBMCs), obtained at new diagnosis, from a patient treated with antithyroid drugs.

As DNA, the CDR3 is TGTGCCAGCAGTTTGTCGGGCCCGGGGGGCGGGGAGCTGTTTTTT. It is translated as CASSLSGPGGGELFF. This chain links TRBV28 with TRBJ2-2; 7 nucleotides agree with TRBD2. Losses at the gene ends were 3 bases for V and 7 bases for J; bases not matched to a gene: 8. This CDR3 has 15 amino acids. Germline loops: CDR1 MDHEN, CDR2 SYDVKM.